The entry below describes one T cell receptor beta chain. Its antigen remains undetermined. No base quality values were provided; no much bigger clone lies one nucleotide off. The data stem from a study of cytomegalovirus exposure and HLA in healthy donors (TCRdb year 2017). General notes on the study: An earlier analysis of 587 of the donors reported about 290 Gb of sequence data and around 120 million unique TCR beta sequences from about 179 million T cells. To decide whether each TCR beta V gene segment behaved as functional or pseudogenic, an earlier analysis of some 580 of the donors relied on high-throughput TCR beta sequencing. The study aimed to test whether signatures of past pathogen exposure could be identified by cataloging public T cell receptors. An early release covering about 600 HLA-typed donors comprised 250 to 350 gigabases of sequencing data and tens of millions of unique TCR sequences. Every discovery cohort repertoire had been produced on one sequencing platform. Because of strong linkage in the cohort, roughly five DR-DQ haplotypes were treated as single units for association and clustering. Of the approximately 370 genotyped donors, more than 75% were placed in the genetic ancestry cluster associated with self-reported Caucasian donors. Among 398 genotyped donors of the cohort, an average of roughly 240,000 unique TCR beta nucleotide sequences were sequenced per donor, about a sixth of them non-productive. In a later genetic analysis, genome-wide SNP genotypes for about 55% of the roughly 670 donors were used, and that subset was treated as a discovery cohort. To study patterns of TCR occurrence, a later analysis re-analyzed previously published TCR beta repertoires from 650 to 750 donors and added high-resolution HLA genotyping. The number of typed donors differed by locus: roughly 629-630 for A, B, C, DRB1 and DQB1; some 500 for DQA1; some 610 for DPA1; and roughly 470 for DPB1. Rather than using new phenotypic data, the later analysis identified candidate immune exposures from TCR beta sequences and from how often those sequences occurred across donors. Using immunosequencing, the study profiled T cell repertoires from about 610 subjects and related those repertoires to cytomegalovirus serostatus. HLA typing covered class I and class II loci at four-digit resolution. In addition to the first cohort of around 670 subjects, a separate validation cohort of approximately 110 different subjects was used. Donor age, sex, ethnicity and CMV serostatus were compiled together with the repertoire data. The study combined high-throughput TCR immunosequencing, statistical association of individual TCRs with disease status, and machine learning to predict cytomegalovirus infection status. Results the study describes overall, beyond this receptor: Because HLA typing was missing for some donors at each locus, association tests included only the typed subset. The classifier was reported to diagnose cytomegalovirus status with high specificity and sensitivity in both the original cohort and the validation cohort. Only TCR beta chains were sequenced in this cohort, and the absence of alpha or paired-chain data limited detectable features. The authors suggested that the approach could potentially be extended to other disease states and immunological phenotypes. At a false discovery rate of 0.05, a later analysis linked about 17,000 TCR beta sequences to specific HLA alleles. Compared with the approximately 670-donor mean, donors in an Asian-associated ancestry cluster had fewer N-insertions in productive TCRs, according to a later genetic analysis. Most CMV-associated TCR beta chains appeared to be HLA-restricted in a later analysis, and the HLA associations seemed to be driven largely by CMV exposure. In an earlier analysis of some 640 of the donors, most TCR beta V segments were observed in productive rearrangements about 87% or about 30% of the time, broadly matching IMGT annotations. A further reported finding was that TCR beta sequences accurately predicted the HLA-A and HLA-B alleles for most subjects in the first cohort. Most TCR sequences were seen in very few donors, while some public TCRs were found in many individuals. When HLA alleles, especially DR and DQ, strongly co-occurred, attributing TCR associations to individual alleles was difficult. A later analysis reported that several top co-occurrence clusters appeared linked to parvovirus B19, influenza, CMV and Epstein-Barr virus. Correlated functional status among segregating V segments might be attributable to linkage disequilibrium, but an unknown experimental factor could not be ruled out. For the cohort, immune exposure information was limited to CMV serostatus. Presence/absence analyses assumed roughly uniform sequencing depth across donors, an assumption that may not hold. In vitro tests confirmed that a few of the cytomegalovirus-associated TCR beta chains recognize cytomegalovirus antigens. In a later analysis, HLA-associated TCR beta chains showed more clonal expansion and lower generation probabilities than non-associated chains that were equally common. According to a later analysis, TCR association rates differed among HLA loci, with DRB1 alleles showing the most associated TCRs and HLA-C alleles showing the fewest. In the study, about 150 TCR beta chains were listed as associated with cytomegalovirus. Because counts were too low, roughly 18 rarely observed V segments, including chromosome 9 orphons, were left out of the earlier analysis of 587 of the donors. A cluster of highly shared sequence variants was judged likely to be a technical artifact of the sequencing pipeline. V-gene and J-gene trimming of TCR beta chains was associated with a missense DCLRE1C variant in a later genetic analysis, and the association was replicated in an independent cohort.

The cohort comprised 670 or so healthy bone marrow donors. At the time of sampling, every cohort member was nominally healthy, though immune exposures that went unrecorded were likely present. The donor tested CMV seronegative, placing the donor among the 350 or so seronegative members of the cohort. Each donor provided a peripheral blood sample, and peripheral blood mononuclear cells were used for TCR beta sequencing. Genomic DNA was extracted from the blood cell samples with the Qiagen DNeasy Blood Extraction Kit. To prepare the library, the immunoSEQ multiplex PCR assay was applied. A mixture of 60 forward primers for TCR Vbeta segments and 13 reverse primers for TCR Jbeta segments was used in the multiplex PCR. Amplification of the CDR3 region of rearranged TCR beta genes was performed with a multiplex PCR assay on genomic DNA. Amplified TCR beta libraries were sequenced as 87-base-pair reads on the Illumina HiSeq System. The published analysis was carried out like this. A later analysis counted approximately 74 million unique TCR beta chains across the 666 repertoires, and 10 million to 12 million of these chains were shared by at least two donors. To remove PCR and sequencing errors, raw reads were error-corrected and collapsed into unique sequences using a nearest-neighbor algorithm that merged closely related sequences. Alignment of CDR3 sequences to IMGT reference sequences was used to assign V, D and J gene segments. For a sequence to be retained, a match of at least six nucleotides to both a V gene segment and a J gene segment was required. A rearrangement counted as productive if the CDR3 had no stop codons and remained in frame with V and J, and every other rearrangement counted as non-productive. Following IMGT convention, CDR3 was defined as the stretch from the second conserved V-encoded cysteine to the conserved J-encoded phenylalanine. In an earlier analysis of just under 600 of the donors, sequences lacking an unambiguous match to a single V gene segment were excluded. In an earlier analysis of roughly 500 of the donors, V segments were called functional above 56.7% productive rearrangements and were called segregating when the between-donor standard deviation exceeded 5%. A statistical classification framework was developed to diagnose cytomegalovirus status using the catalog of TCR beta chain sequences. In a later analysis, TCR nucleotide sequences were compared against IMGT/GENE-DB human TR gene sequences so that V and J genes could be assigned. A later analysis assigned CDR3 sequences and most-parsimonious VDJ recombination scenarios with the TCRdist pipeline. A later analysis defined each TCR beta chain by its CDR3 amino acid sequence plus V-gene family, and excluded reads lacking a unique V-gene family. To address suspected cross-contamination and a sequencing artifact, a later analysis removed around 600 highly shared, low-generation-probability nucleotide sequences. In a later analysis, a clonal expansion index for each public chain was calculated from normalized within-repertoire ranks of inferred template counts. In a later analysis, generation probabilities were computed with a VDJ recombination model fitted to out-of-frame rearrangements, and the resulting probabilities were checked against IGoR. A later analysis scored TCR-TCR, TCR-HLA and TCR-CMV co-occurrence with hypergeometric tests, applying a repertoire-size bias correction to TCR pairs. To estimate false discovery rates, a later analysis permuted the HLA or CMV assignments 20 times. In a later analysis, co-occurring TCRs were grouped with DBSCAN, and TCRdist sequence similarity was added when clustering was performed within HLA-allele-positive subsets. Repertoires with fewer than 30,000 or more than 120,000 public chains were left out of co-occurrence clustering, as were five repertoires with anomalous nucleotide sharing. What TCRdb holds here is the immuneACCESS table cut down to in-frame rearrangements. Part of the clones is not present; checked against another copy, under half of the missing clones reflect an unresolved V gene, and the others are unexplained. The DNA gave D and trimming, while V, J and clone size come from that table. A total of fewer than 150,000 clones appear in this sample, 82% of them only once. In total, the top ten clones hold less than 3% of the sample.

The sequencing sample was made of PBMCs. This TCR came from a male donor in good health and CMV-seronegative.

The nucleotide sequence reads as follows: TGTGCCAGCAGCTTAGGACTAGCGGGAGGAGACAATGAGCAGTTCTTC. Protein translation: CASSLGLAGGDNEQFF. The sequence links TRBV7-2 to TRBJ2-1, with 13 bases aligning to TRBD2. Taken from the germline V gene, the CDR1 and CDR2 loops are SGHTA and FQGNSA. V has 1 base trimmed and J has 5 bases trimmed; junction bases matching no gene number 2. The CDR3 holds 16 amino acids from the cysteine to the phenylalanine. Kept here is only the CDR3 DNA, which spans 48 bases and is read in frame from base 1.